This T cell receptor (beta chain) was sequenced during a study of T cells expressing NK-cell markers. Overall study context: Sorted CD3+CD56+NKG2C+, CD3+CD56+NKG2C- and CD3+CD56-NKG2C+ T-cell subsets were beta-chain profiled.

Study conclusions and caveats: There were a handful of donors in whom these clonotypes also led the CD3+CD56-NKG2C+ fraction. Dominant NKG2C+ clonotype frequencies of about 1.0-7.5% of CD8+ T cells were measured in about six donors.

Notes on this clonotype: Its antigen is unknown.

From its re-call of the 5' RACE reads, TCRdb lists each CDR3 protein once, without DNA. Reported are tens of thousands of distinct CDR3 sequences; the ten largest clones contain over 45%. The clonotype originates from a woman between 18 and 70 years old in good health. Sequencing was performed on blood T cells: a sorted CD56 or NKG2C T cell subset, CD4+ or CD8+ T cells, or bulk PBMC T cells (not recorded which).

The CDR3 here is CASSPRGTGEQYF. V usage is TRBV6-1 and J usage is TRBJ2-7; checking the TCRdb D call of TRBD1 is not possible without DNA. Germline-derived CDR1 and CDR2 are MNHNS and SASEGT. There are 13 residues in the CDR3.